Each of the 29 T cell receptor beta chains below was sequenced from the same sample in a study of blood T cell repertoires in COVID-19. The protocol was immunoSEQ multiplex PCR, while the TCRdb copy is restricted to in-frame clones and leaves out a portion. This sample has roughly 140,000 clones, with around 86% found just once. The sequenced sample was PBMCs or T cells enriched from blood (not recorded which). Receptors originate from a man in his sixties who had recovered from COVID-19.

The chain recombines TRBV25-1 with TRBJ2-1; 7 bases match TRBD2. Per the germline V gene, CDR1 is MGHDK and CDR2 is SYGVNS. V dropped 3 bases and J dropped 3; count of bases not matched to a gene: 5. CDR3 size: 15 residues. The CDR3 loop reads CASSDPGGFYNEQFF. CDR3 DNA: TGTGCCAGCAGTGACCCCGGGGGGTTCTACAATGAGCAGTTCTTC.

Written as DNA, the CDR3 is TGTGCCAGCTCACCGCGGGCAGGGGTGGCATCCGCAGATACGCAGTATTTT. It codes for CASSPRAGVASADTQYF. The chain links TRBV18 to TRBJ2-3, with D perhaps TRBD1 (6 bases). The CDR3 is 17 amino acids. Trimming shortened V by 3 bases and J by 4 bases, and 20 bases separated the two germline ends. Per the germline V gene, CDR1 is KGHSH and CDR2 is LQKENI.

This clone was picked up one time. The V call is TRBV7-9, the J call TRBJ2-7; no clear D gene. The CDR3 spans 12 residues. CDR1 is SEHNR, CDR2 FQNEAQ, per germline (reference sequence). V was clipped by 4 bases and J by 3 bases, with 7 bases between them. CDR3 region: CASSSPNYEQYF. The DNA of the CDR3 is TGTGCCAGCAGCTCACCTAACTACGAGCAGTACTTC.

The rearrangement joins TRBV19 to TRBJ2-1, with 8 bases fitting TRBD2. The V and J ends lost 5 bases and 2 bases, in that order; junction bases with no gene match: 5. This CDR3 has 15 residues. CDR1 and CDR2 from the germline V gene are LNHDA and SQIVND (reference sequence). CDR3 DNA: TGTGCCAGTAGTTCTTCAGCGGGGGCCTACAATGAGCAGTTCTTC. Translation: CASSSSAGAYNEQFF.

The V and J genes are TRBV29-1 and TRBJ2-1; 7 bases line up with TRBD2. Trimming cost V 4 bases and J 10 bases; bases outside gene matches: 1. The CDR3 consists of 10 residues. Germline V lookup: CDR1 SQVTM, CDR2 ANQGSEA. CDR3 nucleotides: TGCAGCGTTGGGGGGGGAGAGCAGTTCTTC. Its protein is CSVGGGEQFF.

The chain employs TRBV2 and TRBJ2-7; no clear D. CDR1 is SNHLY, CDR2 FYNNEI, per germline. This CDR3 spans 11 amino acids. The ends were cut back, 6 bases at V and 2 bases at J, with 5 bases in the middle. For the CDR3, the DNA is TGTGCCAGCAGACAAACCTACGAGCAGTACTTC. Encoded protein: CASRQTYEQYF.

V and J are TRBV5-4 and TRBJ2-5; D is perhaps TRBD2 (5 bases). The ends were cut back, 5 bases at V and 4 bases at J, with 15 bases in the middle. The CDR3 sequence is 14 residues long. Germline V CDR1 and CDR2: SGHNT, YYREEE (reference sequence). For the CDR3, the DNA is TGTGCCAGCAGTCCAGCCACTAGTCCAGAGACCCAGTACTTC. Amino acids: CASSPATSPETQYF.

This chain uses TRBV7-9 with TRBJ2-1; 11 bases line up with TRBD2. The CDR3 runs 15 residues. Germline CDR1 and CDR2: SEHNR and FQNEAQ (reference sequence). With V trimmed by 5 bases and J by 6 bases, 6 bases remained unmatched. The CDR3 is CASSGSGRASNEQFF. The CDR3, as DNA: TGTGCCAGCAGCGGTAGCGGGAGGGCCTCCAATGAGCAGTTCTTC.

This chain links TRBV3-1 (or the pseudogene TRBV3-2) with TRBJ2-7, with D possibly being TRBD1 (5 bases). The CDR3 contains 14 residues. Trimming left V 1 base short and J 0 bases short, with 7 bases between. From germline, CDR1 is LGHDT and CDR2 YNNKEL (reference sequence). The CDR3 loop is CASSQGTSSYEQYF. The CDR3 DNA reads TGTGCCAGCAGCCAAGGGACAAGCTCCTACGAGCAGTACTTC.

The V gene is TRBV9, the J gene TRBJ2-7, with TRBD2 matching over 8 bases. Per the germline V gene, CDR1 is SGDLS and CDR2 is YYNGEE. The V segment lost 3 bases and the J segment 2 bases; nucleotides outside the gene matches: 13. This CDR3 region has 17 residues. The CDR3 reads CASSAKGIAGSPYEQYF. In nucleotides, the CDR3 is TGTGCCAGCAGCGCTAAGGGAATAGCGGGGAGCCCCTACGAGCAGTACTTC.

The chain uses TRBV5-4 and TRBJ2-1; 8 bases agree with TRBD2. Trimming took 4 bases from V and 0 from J; bases not matched to a gene: 15. There are 19 residues in the CDR3. Per germline, CDR1 SGHNT and CDR2 YYREEE (reference sequence). The CDR3 nucleotides are TGTGCCAGCAGCACCGTAACAGCCTTAGCGGGGACCTCCTACAATGAGCAGTTCTTC. This codes for CASSTVTALAGTSYNEQFF.

This clone was seen only once. The J gene is TRBJ1-1, the V gene TRBV19, with 7 nucleotides matching TRBD1. The CDR3 length is 14 residues. J gave up 1 base and V 6 bases, and 5 bases lay outside the gene matches. Looked up from germline, CDR1 is LNHDA and CDR2 is SQIVND (reference sequence). The CDR3 reads CASREGARNTEAFF. The CDR3 DNA reads as TGTGCCAGTAGAGAGGGGGCGAGGAACACTGAAGCTTTCTTT.

The chain employs TRBV28 and TRBJ1-6; tentative D call: TRBD1 (6 bases). The CDR3 has 14 amino acids. CDR1 and CDR2 from the germline V gene are MDHEN and SYDVKM. V was pared by 8 bases and J by 9 bases, with 17 bases between. CDR3 protein: CASGGGRVTSPLHF. Here the CDR3 DNA reads TGTGCCAGCGGCGGGGGGCGTGTCACTTCACCCCTCCACTTT.

The rearrangement links TRBV15 to TRBJ1-2; no clear D gene. CDR3 length: 13 amino acids. The V end lost 3 bases, the J end lost 6 bases, and 11 bases lay between the germline ends. Germline lookup yields CDR1 LNHNV and CDR2 YYDKDF (reference sequence). The CDR3 here is CATSRKRSDGYTF. The CDR3 DNA reads TGTGCCACCAGCAGGAAACGGTCTGATGGCTACACCTTC.

The chain combines TRBV7-8 with TRBJ2-5; 10 bases are shared with TRBD2. The CDR3 is made up of 16 amino acids. The junction had 7 bases not matched to a gene; V was cut back by 5 bases and J by 1 base. Germline V gene data show CDR1 as SGHVS and CDR2 as FQNEAQ. The CDR3 coding sequence is TGTGCCAGCAGCAAGCGGGAGGGCCGCCCCCAAGAGACCCAGTACTTC. It yields the protein CASSKREGRPQETQYF. Together with reference TRBV7-8 and TRBJ2-5, the CDR3 gives the full variable domain: GAGVSQSPRYKVAKRGQDVALRCDPISGHVSLFWYQQALGQGPEFLTYFQNEAQLDKSGLPSDRFFAERPEGSVSTLKIQRTQQEDSAVYLCASSKREGRPQETQYFGPGTRLLVL.

This chain links TRBV15 with TRBJ1-6; unclear D gene. Trimming removed 5 bases at V and 7 bases at J, with 12 bases between. The germline V gene has CDR1 LNHNV and CDR2 YYDKDF (reference sequence). The CDR3 is made up of 14 amino acids. The CDR3 loop is CATSQRRENSPLHF. CDR3 in DNA: TGTGCCACCAGCCAACGACGGGAAAATTCACCCCTCCACTTT. The full variable domain, with the rest looked up from reference TRBV15 and TRBJ1-6, is DAMVIQNPRYQVTQFGKPVTLSCSQTLNHNVMYWYQQKSSQAPKLLFHYYDKDFNNEADTPDNFQSRRPNTSFCFLDIRSPGLGDTAMYLCATSQRRENSPLHFGNGTRLTVT.

The V and J genes are TRBV20-1 and TRBJ1-1; D is ambiguous. The CDR3 extends over 11 amino acids. Germline CDR1 and CDR2: DFQATT and SNEGSKA (reference sequence). The ends were cut back, 6 bases at V and 6 bases at J, with 11 bases in the middle. The CDR3 coding sequence is TGCAGTGCCAGTCCGGGTGCTGAAGCTTTCTTT. Protein product: CSASPGAEAFF.

The genes are TRBV6-5 and TRBJ2-7; 12 bases map to TRBD2. Losses at the gene ends were 4 bases for V and 5 bases for J; bases not matched to a gene: 9. The CDR3 is 16 amino acids. Germline CDR1 is MNHEY and CDR2 is SVGAGI. The CDR3 loop reads CASSFQTSGSPHEQYF. The CDR3 DNA follows: TGTGCCAGCAGTTTCCAGACTAGCGGGAGTCCCCACGAGCAGTACTTC.

This chain links TRBV27 with TRBJ1-1, with 11 nucleotides matching TRBD1. Per germline, CDR1 MNHEY and CDR2 SMNVEV (reference sequence). V lost 6 bases to trimming and J lost 7 bases; unmatched junction nucleotides: 16. The CDR3 consists of 17 residues. DNA of the CDR3: TGTGCCAGCAGACCCACCGGGAGGGGACAGGGGGACCGTGAAGCTTTCTTT. It codes for CASRPTGRGQGDREAFF.

The V call is TRBV28, the J call TRBJ2-3, with 12 bases that match TRBD2. CDR1 MDHEN and CDR2 SYDVKM come from the germline V gene. V shed 8 bases, J shed 2 bases, and the junction held 11 bases outside the gene matches. CDR3 length: 17 amino acids. CDR3 loop: CASHEASGRGATDTQYF. Here the CDR3 DNA reads TGTGCCAGCCACGAGGCTAGCGGGAGGGGTGCCACAGATACGCAGTATTTT. Looking up the rest from reference TRBV28 and TRBJ2-3 gives the full variable domain: DVKVTQSSRYLVKRTGEKVFLECVQDMDHENMFWYRQDPGLGLRLIYFSYDVKMKEKGDIPEGYSVSREKKERFSLILESASTNQTSMYLCASHEASGRGATDTQYFGPGTRLTVL.

The gene calls are TRBV27 and TRBJ2-3; a possible D gene is TRBD2 (7 bases). Germline-derived CDR1 and CDR2 are MNHEY and SMNVEV (reference sequence). CDR3 length: 15 amino acids. V was shortened by 4 bases and J by 7 bases, with 18 bases between the two germline ends. CDR3 region: CASSYPGEGLNTQYF. The CDR3 nucleotides are TGTGCCAGCAGTTACCCAGGGGAGGGCCTTAATACGCAGTATTTT.

The V call is TRBV10-3, the J call TRBJ2-3, with 14 nucleotides matching TRBD2. Germline lookup yields CDR1 ENHRY and CDR2 SYGVKD. The CDR3 consists of 14 residues. V trimming: 9 bases; J trimming: 9 bases; junction bases outside the gene matches: 8. DNA of the CDR3: TGTGCCATGGGACTAGCGGGGGCCAGGGACACGCAGTATTTT. Its protein is CAMGLAGARDTQYF.

Concerning this clone itself: The germline gene is not matched at one end of the junction; a read error may be the cause. This sequence joins TRBV5-1 and TRBJ2-2; the match to TRBD2 covers 8 bases. The CDR3 totals 15 residues. Germline V gene data show CDR1 as SGHRS and CDR2 as YFSETQ. The CDR3 DNA reads TGCGCCAGCAGCTTGGAGCGGGGGAACGCCGGGGAGCTGTTTTTT. Amino acid sequence: CASSLERGNAGELFF.

The chain uses TRBV5-4 and TRBJ1-1, with D possibly being TRBD1 (6 bases). Per the germline V gene, CDR1 is SGHNT and CDR2 is YYREEE (reference sequence). The CDR3 loop spans 16 amino acids. V was shortened by 3 bases and J by 4 bases, with 19 bases between the two germline ends. The CDR3 DNA reads TGTGCCAGCAGCTCAAAGGGGGGGGCTCGTTTCACTGAAGCTTTCTTT. This translates into CASSSKGGARFTEAFF.

This chain joins TRBV7-9 and TRBJ2-5, with D possibly being TRBD2 (5 bases). The CDR3 totals 14 residues. V lost 6 bases and J lost 5, with 16 bases in between. Germline values: CDR1 SEHNR, CDR2 FQNEAQ (reference sequence). This CDR3 reads CASSHTRSPETQYF. The CDR3 coding sequence is TGTGCCAGCAGTCACACTAGGTCCCCGGAGACCCAGTACTTC.

This chain joins TRBV4-1 and TRBJ1-2, with 7 bases matching TRBD1. Germline V gene sequence: CDR1 MGHRA, CDR2 YSYEKL. Losses at the gene ends were 8 bases for V and 3 bases for J; bases not matched to a gene: 15. The CDR3 has 16 residues. CDR3 sequence reads: CASRRPGAGGDYGYTF. For the CDR3, the DNA is TGCGCCAGCCGCCGCCCTGGGGCAGGGGGTGACTATGGCTACACCTTC.

The chain joins TRBV29-1 to TRBJ1-5; D is unclear. This CDR3 comprises 13 residues. The germline V gene encodes CDR1 SQVTM and CDR2 ANQGSEA. With 4 bases removed from V and 6 bases from J, the gap between germline ends came to 13 bases. CDR3 DNA sequence: TGCAGCGTTGGTCTTGAGGGAGGTCAGCCCCAGCATTTT. Translated, it gives CSVGLEGGQPQHF.

The chain is built from TRBV5-1 and TRBJ2-5; the D gene is possibly TRBD2 (7 bases). Trimming shortened V by 4 bases and J by 3 bases, and 16 bases separated the two germline ends. The CDR3 has 15 residues. Germline V gene lookup returns CDR1 SGHRS and CDR2 YFSETQ. CDR3 DNA: TGCGCCAGCAGCGTACGCGGGGGCTCCAAAGAGACCCAGTACTTC. Protein: CASSVRGGSKETQYF.

The chain employs TRBV15 and TRBJ1-2; D is possibly TRBD1 (5 bases). Trimming took 6 bases from V and 2 from J, leaving 10 bases between them. The CDR3 is 13 amino acids. The germline CDR1 and CDR2 sequences are LNHNV and YYDKDF (reference sequence). In DNA, the CDR3 is TGTGCCACCAGTGATAGGGGAAACTATGGCTACACCTTC. Its translation is CATSDRGNYGYTF.